The 32 T cell receptor beta chains reported below all come from one sample, sequenced in a study of cytomegalovirus exposure and HLA in healthy donors. Method: immunoSEQ multiplex PCR; TCRdb's copy keeps in-frame clones and lacks some. Counted here are under 200,000 clones, about 90% occurring once; the ten biggest clones make up 4% to 5%. Sequenced sample: PBMCs. The receptors were sampled from a young man in good health and CMV-seropositive.

The chain links TRBV27 to TRBJ2-7, with 9 bases lining up with TRBD2. This CDR3 region has 16 residues. With V trimmed by 3 bases and J by 5 bases, 11 bases remained unmatched. Germline V CDR1 and CDR2: MNHEY, SMNVEV (reference sequence). The CDR3 sequence is CASSFLFGSGSHEQYF. DNA of the CDR3: TGTGCCAGCAGTTTCTTGTTTGGTAGCGGGAGCCACGAGCAGTACTTC.

The DNA for the CDR3 is TGTGCCACCAGGGAAGGACAGGGTTTCACCGGGGAGCTGTTTTTT. It translates to CATREGQGFTGELFF. The chain has TRBV15 and TRBJ2-2; 8 nucleotides align to TRBD1. The J segment lost 4 bases and the V segment lost 6 bases, leaving 7 bases of the junction unmatched. In germline, CDR1 is LNHNV, CDR2 YYDKDF (reference sequence). The CDR3 covers 15 residues.

The genes are TRBV9 and TRBJ2-1, with TRBD1 identical over 9 bases. The CDR3 spans 15 residues. Germline V gene lookup returns CDR1 SGDLS and CDR2 YYNGEE. The trim removed 0 bases at V and 7 bases at J, leaving 5 bases unmatched. CDR3 amino acids: CASSVERQGGNEQFF. DNA for the CDR3: TGTGCCAGCAGCGTAGAGAGACAGGGGGGGAATGAGCAGTTCTTC.

V is TRBV5-1 and J is TRBJ2-1; D is perhaps TRBD1 (6 bases). Trimming left V 3 bases short and J 7 bases short, with 17 bases between. Germline CDR1 is SGHRS and CDR2 is YFSETQ. The CDR3 covers 15 residues. CDR3 in amino acids: CASSSQGMLGNEQFF. CDR3 DNA: TGCGCCAGCAGCTCCCAGGGGATGTTGGGGAATGAGCAGTTCTTC.

The gene calls are TRBV28 and TRBJ2-7; D remains unclear. The CDR3 runs to 16 residues. Looked up from germline, CDR1 is MDHEN and CDR2 is SYDVKM. V lost 6 bases and J lost 2, with 20 bases in between. CDR3: CASSPIGSATPYEQYF. CDR3 DNA sequence: TGTGCCAGCAGCCCCATCGGGTCTGCAACCCCCTACGAGCAGTACTTC.

The V call is TRBV19, the J call TRBJ2-6; a weak D match, TRBD2 (5 bases). V was pared by 7 bases and J by 0 bases, with 10 bases between. The CDR3 is 15 amino acids. Germline V gives CDR1 LNHDA, CDR2 SQIVND (reference sequence). The CDR3 region is CASMRADSGANVLTF. DNA for the CDR3: TGTGCCAGTATGAGGGCCGACTCTGGGGCCAACGTCCTGACTTTC.

The V gene is TRBV15, the J gene TRBJ2-7; D is perhaps TRBD2 (6 bases). The V gene lost 8 bases and the J gene lost 5 bases, with 19 bases spanning the gap. This CDR3 region has 14 residues. The germline CDR1 and CDR2 sequences are LNHNV and YYDKDF (reference sequence). CDR3 coding DNA: TGTGCCACCCTCAAAGGAGGGAGTACCCACGAGCAGTACTTC. The encoded protein is CATLKGGSTHEQYF.

CDR3 in amino acids: CASRKGDRYTGELFF. DNA of the CDR3: TGTGCCAGCAGGAAGGGGGACCGTTACACCGGGGAGCTGTTTTTT. The V call is TRBV2, the J call TRBJ2-2; tentatively, D is TRBD1 (6 bases). Trimming removed 6 bases from V and 3 bases from J, with 14 bases in between. Germline CDR1 SNHLY, CDR2 FYNNEI. The CDR3 sequence is 15 residues long.

In this sample, this clone turned up a few times. The chain couples TRBV7-9 to TRBJ1-3; D not certain. V lost 7 bases and J lost 4, with 11 bases in between. Germline CDR1 is SEHNR and CDR2 is FQNEAQ (reference sequence). The CDR3 spans 13 residues. The CDR3 sequence is CASTPVRGNTIYF. CDR3 coding DNA: TGTGCCAGCACCCCAGTCAGGGGAAACACCATATATTTT.

This clone is a singleton in its sample. The chain joins TRBV7-8 to TRBJ2-7; a weak D match, TRBD1 (6 bases). This CDR3 comprises 20 residues. The V gene lost 1 base and the J gene lost 4 bases, with 29 bases spanning the gap. The V gene's germline CDR1 is SGHVS and CDR2 FQNEAQ. The CDR3 loop is CASSLVRLSGVFSMVYEQYF. CDR3 in DNA: TGTGCCAGCAGCTTAGTGAGGCTCTCAGGGGTCTTCAGTATGGTATACGAGCAGTACTTC.

The chain combines TRBV27 with TRBJ2-1; maybe TRBD2 (5 bases). The CDR3 covers 16 residues. CDR1 MNHEY and CDR2 SMNVEV come from the germline V gene (reference sequence). Between the trimmed V and J ends, which lost 6 bases and 0 bases, there was a span of 15 bases. The CDR3 nucleotides are TGTGCCAGCAGGCTTCGAGCGGTAAGCTCCTACAATGAGCAGTTCTTC. As protein: CASRLRAVSSYNEQFF.

The V and J genes are TRBV19 and TRBJ2-7; TRBD1 matches 10 bases. The CDR3 runs 14 residues. The V gene's germline CDR1 is LNHDA and CDR2 SQIVND (reference sequence). The trim removed 4 bases at V and 7 bases at J, leaving 7 bases unmatched. DNA of the CDR3: TGTGCCAGTAGTACGGGACAGGGGATTGGGGAGCAGTACTTC. Amino acids: CASSTGQGIGEQYF. The full variable domain, its missing parts supplied by reference TRBV19 and TRBJ2-7, is DGGITQSPKYLFRKEGQNVTLSCEQNLNHDAMYWYRQDPGQGLRLIYYSQIVNDFQKGDIAEGYSVSREKKESFPLTVTSAQKNPTAFYLCASSTGQGIGEQYFGPGTRLTVT.

The V call is TRBV7-9, the J call TRBJ2-1, with D possibly being TRBD1 or TRBD2 (9 bases each). The CDR3 runs 16 residues. V was shortened by 7 bases and J by 8 bases, with 24 bases between the two germline ends. Germline assignment: CDR1 SEHNR and CDR2 FQNEAQ (reference sequence). The CDR3 here is CASNGQGLLAGHEQFF. The CDR3 DNA follows: TGTGCCAGCAACGGACAGGGGCTACTAGCGGGCCATGAGCAGTTCTTC.

This chain uses TRBV7-8 with TRBJ2-3, with D perhaps matching TRBD2 (7 bases). The CDR3 has 15 amino acids. Deletions cut 6 bases from V and 1 base from J, with 14 bases between. Per the germline V gene, CDR1 is SGHVS and CDR2 is FQNEAQ. CDR3 nucleotide sequence: TGTGCCAGCAGGAATGGGGGGGCCCGCACAGATACGCAGTATTTT. Translated, it gives CASRNGGARTDTQYF. Combining the CDR3 with reference TRBV7-8 and TRBJ2-3 gives the whole variable domain GAGVSQSPRYKVAKRGQDVALRCDPISGHVSLFWYQQALGQGPEFLTYFQNEAQLDKSGLPSDRFFAERPEGSVSTLKIQRTQQEDSAVYLCASRNGGARTDTQYFGPGTRLTVL.

V is TRBV28 and J is TRBJ2-1; no firm D call. V lost 2 bases to trimming and J lost 8 bases, with 7 bases between them. Germline values: CDR1 MDHEN, CDR2 SYDVKM. The CDR3 runs to 12 residues. In nucleotides, the CDR3 is TGTGCCAGCAGTTTAACCGAGCATGAGCAGTTCTTC. It yields the protein CASSLTEHEQFF.

The chain uses TRBV7-9 and TRBJ2-7; D might be TRBD2 (5 bases). The CDR3 is 13 amino acids. V was trimmed by 4 bases and J by 6 bases, leaving 13 bases between them. Germline CDR1 reads SEHNR; CDR2 reads FQNEAQ (reference sequence). The CDR3: CASSSQWAGEQYF. DNA for the CDR3: TGTGCCAGCAGCTCCCAGTGGGCGGGCGAGCAGTACTTC.

J is TRBJ1-5 and V is TRBV11-2; 7 bases map to TRBD1. Germline loops: CDR1 SGHAT, CDR2 FQNNGV. There are 13 residues in the CDR3. V was pared by 4 bases and J by 7 bases, with 4 bases of the junction left unmatched. In DNA, the CDR3 is TGTGCCAGCAGCTCGACAGGGACCCAGCCCCAGCATTTT. This encodes CASSSTGTQPQHF.

A few counts support this clone. The chain combines TRBV27 with TRBJ2-7; TRBD2 agrees at 9 bases. V lost 2 bases and J lost 2; bases outside the gene matches: 4. The CDR3 consists of 15 residues. Germline assignment: CDR1 MNHEY and CDR2 SMNVEV (reference sequence). The CDR3 region has the DNA TGTGCCAGCAGTTTAGTGGCGGGAGGGCCCTACGAGCAGTACTTC. It yields the protein CASSLVAGGPYEQYF.

The V and J genes are TRBV4-1 and TRBJ2-3; 12 bases line up with TRBD2. CDR1 is MGHRA and CDR2 is YSYEKL in the germline V gene. V shed 8 bases and J 2 bases; nucleotides not matched to a gene: 11. The CDR3 has 17 residues. The CDR3 DNA reads as TGCGCCAGCCGCCGGGGAGGACTAGCGGGAAACACAGATACGCAGTATTTT. This translates into CASRRGGLAGNTDTQYF.

This chain joins TRBV19 and TRBJ2-1; 7 nucleotides match TRBD2. This CDR3 is 14 amino acids long. J was trimmed by 4 bases and V by 6 bases; bases with no gene match: 6. CDR1 and CDR2 from the germline V gene are LNHDA and SQIVND (reference sequence). The CDR3 here is CASRGEGPYNEQFF. The CDR3 DNA reads TGTGCCAGTAGAGGGGAGGGCCCTTACAATGAGCAGTTCTTC.

V is TRBV28 and J is TRBJ2-2; 10 bases fit TRBD2. The CDR3 covers 16 residues. CDR1 and CDR2 from the germline V gene are MDHEN and SYDVKM. The junction had 9 bases not matched to a gene; V was cut back by 7 bases and J by 4 bases. In nucleotides, the CDR3 is TGTGCCAGCAAAGATAGCGGGAGGTTGGGCACCGGGGAGCTGTTTTTT. Its protein is CASKDSGRLGTGELFF.

The chain uses TRBV7-9 and TRBJ2-7; 8 bases agree with TRBD1. CDR1 is SEHNR and CDR2 is FQNEAQ in the germline V gene (reference sequence). CDR3 length: 14 amino acids. V dropped 3 bases and J dropped 4; count of bases not matched to a gene: 5. The CDR3 protein is CASSFDRGKYEQYF. In DNA form, the CDR3 reads TGTGCCAGCAGCTTTGACAGGGGAAAGTACGAGCAGTACTTC.

The chain links TRBV4-1 to TRBJ2-5; 8 bases are shared with TRBD1. The germline V gene has CDR1 MGHRA and CDR2 YSYEKL. V was pared by 3 bases and J by 2 bases, with 8 bases of the junction left unmatched. This CDR3 contains 16 residues. DNA of the CDR3: TGCGCCAGCAGCCAGCCGTTACGGGACAGGCAAGAGACCCAGTACTTC. Its translation: CASSQPLRDRQETQYF.

Only one count was recorded for this clone. V and J are TRBV7-2 and TRBJ1-4; maybe TRBD1 (6 bases). Germline CDR1 and CDR2: SGHTA and FQGNSA. V was trimmed by 3 bases and J by 5 bases, leaving 13 bases between them. There are 15 residues in the CDR3. The CDR3 DNA sequence: TGTGCCAGCAGCTTGGGTCCCCAGGGGAATGAAAAACTGTTTTTT. Amino acids: CASSLGPQGNEKLFF. Complete variable domain (other parts from reference TRBV7-2 and TRBJ1-4): GAGVSQSPSNKVTEKGKDVELRCDPISGHTALYWYRQSLGQGLEFLIYFQGNSAPDKSGLPSDRFSAERTGGSVSTLTIQRTQQEDSAVYLCASSLGPQGNEKLFFGSGTQLSVL.

CDR3 sequence: CASSRGLAGVFEQYF. The CDR3 DNA is TGCGCCAGCAGCCGGGGACTAGCGGGAGTATTTGAGCAGTACTTC. This rearrangement joins TRBV4-1 to TRBJ2-7; TRBD2 aligns across 14 bases. CDR1 MGHRA and CDR2 YSYEKL come from the germline V gene. The ends lost 4 bases at V and 7 bases at J; junction bases unmatched: 6. This CDR3 spans 15 amino acids.

The rearrangement links TRBV29-1 to TRBJ2-2; D is possibly TRBD1 (6 bases). Trimming cost V 4 bases and J 7 bases, with 10 bases left between them. The CDR3 has 12 amino acids. The V gene's germline CDR1 is SQVTM and CDR2 ANQGSEA. The CDR3 reads CSVGGTIGELFF. The DNA of the CDR3 is TGCAGCGTTGGTGGGACAATCGGGGAGCTGTTTTTT.

This clone appeared a single time. The chain recombines TRBV7-2 with TRBJ2-1; 7 bases agree with TRBD1. This CDR3 region has 14 residues. After removal of 2 bases from V and 9 bases from J, the junction contained 7 bases not matched to a gene. Germline lookup yields CDR1 SGHTA and CDR2 FQGNSA. The CDR3 loop is CASSLMTGFFEQFF. CDR3 DNA: TGTGCCAGCAGCTTAATGACAGGGTTTTTTGAGCAGTTCTTC.

This sequence joins TRBV5-1 and TRBJ2-1; D remains unclear. Germline CDR1 and CDR2: SGHRS and YFSETQ. The CDR3 spans 14 residues. Trimming pared 0 bases from V and 6 bases from J, leaving 10 bases between. The CDR3 bases are TGCGCCAGCAGCTTGGCGGTTTCCGGCAATGAGCAGTTCTTC. It specifies CASSLAVSGNEQFF.

The gene calls are TRBV11-3 and TRBJ2-2; D gene uncertain. The V and J ends lost 9 bases and 4 bases respectively, with 9 bases between them. Per the germline V gene, CDR1 is SGHNT and CDR2 is YENEEA. This CDR3 is 12 amino acids long. CDR3 amino acids: CASRRGTGELFF. Written as DNA, the CDR3 is TGTGCCAGTCGACGCGGCACCGGGGAGCTGTTTTTT.

This chain joins TRBV7-3 and TRBJ2-7; 10 bases map to TRBD2. J gave up 3 bases and V 1 base, and 30 bases lay outside the gene matches. Germline assignment: CDR1 SGHTA and CDR2 FQGTGA. The CDR3 has 24 residues. The CDR3 loop reads CASSLKVPGSLTQGILAGDYEQYF. For the CDR3, the DNA is TGTGCCAGCAGCTTAAAGGTTCCGGGCTCTCTTACACAGGGGATTCTAGCGGGGGACTACGAGCAGTACTTC.

The gene calls are TRBV18 and TRBJ1-1; D gene uncertain. CDR3 length: 15 residues. Germline CDR1 reads KGHSH; CDR2 reads LQKENI. The V end was cut by 3 bases, the J end by 0 bases, with 11 bases between. The CDR3 nucleotides read TGTGCCAGCTCACCTCGAGGCAACCTGAACACTGAAGCTTTCTTT. It specifies CASSPRGNLNTEAFF.

The rearrangement uses TRBV5-1 and TRBJ2-1, with D maybe TRBD2 (5 bases). This CDR3 has 17 amino acids. The V gene's germline CDR1 is SGHRS and CDR2 YFSETQ. V dropped 5 bases and J dropped 5 bases, with 23 bases sitting between them. The CDR3 loop is CASSLLEGRRLNNEQFF. The CDR3 bases are TGCGCCAGCAGTCTACTTGAGGGTCGACGACTGAACAATGAGCAGTTCTTC.